The next 23 T cell receptor beta chains were all read from a single sample in a study of tumor-infiltrating lymphocytes in primary liver carcinoma. The tissue used was unsorted bulk material of roughly 17-34 mg. RNA and DNA were co-extracted from it with the AllPrep DNA/RNA mini kit. The authors made TCR beta cDNA from around 500 ng total RNA with a constant-region primer. Slightly modified ARM-PCR, run as three nested multiplex PCR rounds, produced the TCR beta libraries. TRBV1-TRBV30 forward primers paired with a C-beta reverse primer were used in the first two PCR rounds, which ran about 11 cycles each. Via MiXCR, TCRdb re-called the multiplex PCR reads, giving one row per CDR3 protein. Of roughly 100,000 distinct CDR3 sequences listed, approximately 68% are singletons. Sequencing used liver tumor tissue from sampling region 5. The sample's subset: tumor region T5, tumor centre. The receptors were gathered from a woman aged 55-70 years with primary liver carcinoma and hepatitis B virus infection.

Turning to this clonotype: One junction end disagrees with the germline gene, perhaps due to a read error. The chain couples TRBV11-1 to TRBJ2-7, with a possible D match to TRBD1 (6 bases). Looked up from germline, CDR1 is SGHAT and CDR2 is FQDESV (reference sequence). CDR3 length: 15 residues. The CDR3 bases are TGCGCCAGCAGCCCTCGGACAGCAGGAGTACTCGAGCAGTACTTC. Residues: CASSPRTAGVLEQYF. The whole variable domain, filled in from reference TRBV11-1 and TRBJ2-7, reads EAEVAQSPRYKITEKSQAVAFWCDPISGHATLYWYRQILGQGPELLVQFQDESVVDDSQLPKDRFSAERLKGVDSTLKIQPAELGDSAMYLCASSPRTAGVLEQYFGPGTRLTVT.

To note about this clonotype: One junction end disagrees with the germline gene, perhaps due to a read error. The chain combines TRBV5-4 with TRBJ2-3, with TRBD2 matching 8 bases. CDR3 length: 17 amino acids. Germline CDR1 reads SGHNT; CDR2 reads YYREEE (reference sequence). CDR3 in amino acids: CTSSRTVVAGWVDTQYF. CDR3 DNA: TGTACCAGCAGCCGGACGGTCGTAGCGGGATGGGTCGATACGCAGTATTTT.

V and J are TRBV6-6 and TRBJ2-2; 7 bases are shared with TRBD2. After removal of 11 bases from V and 0 bases from J, the junction contained 24 bases not matched to a gene. The CDR3 covers 20 residues. Germline CDR1 and CDR2: MNHNY and SVGAGI (reference sequence). DNA for the CDR3: TGTGCCGGAAGTTACTCGAAAAGTCGTAGCGGGCGAGCGAACACCGGGGAGCTGTTTTTT. Protein sequence: CAGSYSKSRSGRANTGELFF.

Note on this clonotype: One base away lies a much larger clone, so this may be a sequencing read error. The J gene is TRBJ1-2, the V gene TRBV5-1, with D unresolved. Per germline, CDR1 SGHRS and CDR2 YFSETQ. The CDR3 has 15 residues. Here the CDR3 DNA reads TGCGCCAGCAGCTTGGCCGGCGGCGATAACTATGGCTACATCTTC. Its translation: CASSLAGGDNYGYIF.

Concerning this clonotype itself: Given a much more abundant clone one base away, this may be a read error. The chain couples TRBV5-1 to TRBJ1-5, with 8 positions matching TRBD1. The CDR3 length is 14 residues. The V gene's germline CDR1 is SGHRS and CDR2 YFSETQ. V shed 4 bases and J 5 bases; nucleotides not matched to a gene: 5. CDR3 in DNA: TGCGCCAGCAGCCCCGGACAGGGCGATCAGCCCCAGCATTTT. Amino acid sequence: CASSPGQGDQPQHF.

The sample holds many counts of this clonotype. This clone may be a read error of a much larger clone one base away. The chain carries TRBV5-6 and TRBJ2-7, with D tentatively TRBD1 or TRBD2 (5 bases each). This CDR3 is 15 amino acids long. In germline, CDR1 is SGHDT, CDR2 YYEEEE. Trimming pared 4 bases from V and 0 bases from J, leaving 14 bases between. CDR3 DNA: TGTGCCAGCAGCCCAAAGGGACGATCCTCCTACGAGCAGTACTTC. It codes for CASSPKGRSSYEQYF.

A remark on this clonotype: Since no conserved phenylalanine or tryptophan closes the CDR3, a read error is the likely cause. The chain has TRBV11-2 and TRBJ2-7; D tentatively fits TRBD1 or TRBD2 (6 bases each). CDR3 length: 16 amino acids. CDR1 and CDR2 (germline): SGHAT, FQNNGV. CDR3 region: CVSSLASGAGGYEQYL. The CDR3 DNA follows: TGTGTCAGCAGTTTAGCGTCGGGGGCAGGAGGCTACGAGCAGTACTTA.

Of note for this clonotype: The junction departs from germline at one end; a sequencing error may be responsible. This sequence joins TRBV5-1 and TRBJ2-6; the D gene is possibly TRBD1 (8 bases). Germline CDR1 SGHRS, CDR2 YFSETQ. This CDR3 comprises 19 residues. CDR3 region: CASNLGGTGHASGANVLTF. The CDR3 DNA follows: TGCGCCAGCAACTTGGGAGGGACAGGTCACGCCTCTGGGGCCAACGTCCTGACTTTC.

Remarks on this clonotype: The junction departs from germline at one end; a sequencing error may be responsible. The chain couples TRBV11-3 to TRBJ2-7; D might be TRBD1 or TRBD2, each matching 5 bases. Germline assignment: CDR1 SGHNT and CDR2 YENEEA. The CDR3 totals 18 residues. CDR3 nucleotide sequence: TGTGCCAGCAGCTTAGAAAGAGGGAGACCGGGACGGACTTACGACCAGTATTTC. It yields the protein CASSLERGRPGRTYDQYF.

Of note for this clonotype: At one end the junction does not follow the germline gene, possibly because of a read error. The chain uses TRBV11-1 and TRBJ2-3; weak D call: TRBD1 (6 bases). CDR1 and CDR2 from the germline V gene are SGHAT and FQDESV (reference sequence). This CDR3 is built from 14 residues. Here the CDR3 DNA reads TGTGCCAGCAGTTTAGGACAGAGCACAGATATGCAGTATTTT. Translated: CASSLGQSTDMQYF.

To note about this clonotype: A junction end diverges from the germline sequence, so it may reflect a read error. The V and J genes are TRBV11-2 and TRBJ2-1; 12 bases are shared with TRBD2. In germline, CDR1 is SGHAT, CDR2 FQNNGV. This CDR3 region has 17 residues. In DNA form, the CDR3 reads TGTGCCAGCAGTAGGAGCCTAGCGGGAGGGCCCGGGGATGAGGAGTTCTTC. This gives the protein CASSRSLAGGPGDEEFF.

This rearrangement joins TRBV12-3 or TRBV12-4 to TRBJ1-1; possible D gene TRBD1, 6 bases. The CDR3 sequence is 14 residues long. V lost 2 bases and J lost 7, with 14 bases in between. In DNA form, the CDR3 reads TGTGCCAGCAGTTTATCACAGGGTTGTATTGAAGCTTTCTTT. It specifies CASSLSQGCIEAFF.

This clonotype was observed a few times. The CDR3 DNA reads as TGCAGCGTTGCGGGGAGGGGGACTAGCGGGAGCAATGAGCAGTTCTTC. Its translation: CSVAGRGTSGSNEQFF. The chain has TRBV29-1 and TRBJ2-1; TRBD2 agrees at 14 bases. CDR3 length: 16 residues. The junction had 8 bases not matched to a gene; V was cut back by 4 bases and J by 6 bases. Germline V CDR1 and CDR2: SQVTM, ANQGSEA.

About this clonotype itself: The missing conserved phenylalanine or tryptophan at the end of this CDR3 makes a read error likely. No DNA is shown, since the ends of the CDR3 on it are uncertain; the CDR3 is the one TCRdb lists. The V call is TRBV29-1, the J call TRBJ1-2. The CDR3 spans 14 residues, counting both ends. Germline V gene data show CDR1 as SQVTM and CDR2 as ANQGSEA. Here the CDR3 reads CSVGTYDGSYGCTV.

This clonotype was recorded once. Being one base from a much bigger clone, this may be a read error. The chain has TRBV7-8 and TRBJ2-5; 10 nucleotides align to TRBD2. Germline V gene sequence: CDR1 SGHVS, CDR2 FQNEAQ. V lost 5 bases, J lost 8 bases, and 8 bases stayed unmatched. CDR3 length: 14 residues. CDR3: CASSLTSGEGTQYF. As DNA, the CDR3 is TGTGCCAGCAGCCTCACTAGCGGGGAAGGTACCCAGTACTTC.

The CDR3 DNA follows: TGTGCCGGCGGCTTAGATGGGACGAGGAGCTCCTACGAGCAGTACTTC. Translated: CAGGLDGTRSSYEQYF. The chain is built from TRBV11-2 and TRBJ2-7, with D perhaps assigned TRBD1 or TRBD2 (5 bases each). CDR1 and CDR2 (germline): SGHAT, FQNNGV. The CDR3 contains 16 residues. V was clipped by 11 bases and J by 0 bases, with 23 bases between them.

Comments on this clonotype: A much larger clone sits a single nucleotide away, making a read error possible. This chain uses TRBV6-5 with TRBJ1-1, with TRBD1 matching over 8 bases. CDR1 is MNHEY, CDR2 SVGAGI, per germline. This CDR3 is 14 amino acids long. For the CDR3, the DNA is TGTGTCAGCAGAACGACAGGGGTGGGCACTGAAGCTTTCTTT. Its translation: CVSRTTGVGTEAFF.

Comment on this clonotype: The junction departs from the called germline gene at one end, perhaps through a read error. The V call is TRBV11-3, the J call TRBJ2-7; tentatively, D is TRBD2 (6 bases). The CDR3 is made up of 15 amino acids. Per the germline V gene, CDR1 is SGHNT and CDR2 is YENEEA. The CDR3 spells CTSSLEPGGAREQYF. The CDR3, as DNA: TGTACCAGCAGCTTAGAACCGGGCGGGGCCCGGGAGCAGTACTTC.

Of note for this clonotype: One end of the junction does not line up with germline, which may come from a read error. The chain joins TRBV25-1 to TRBJ2-7; D possibly corresponds to TRBD1 (5 bases). The CDR3 spans 15 residues. In germline, CDR1 is MGHDK, CDR2 SYGVNS. The CDR3 is CASSQGRAFGYVQYF. The CDR3, as DNA: TGTGCCAGCAGTCAGGGCCGGGCCTTTGGATACGTGCAGTACTTC.

Notes on this clonotype: An end of the junction does not agree with germline; a read error may underlie this. The chain recombines TRBV4-2 with TRBJ2-6; D gene unclear. Germline V CDR1 and CDR2: LGHNA, YNFKEQ. The length of the CDR3 is 16 residues. This CDR3 reads CASSQEHNSVANVLTF. In nucleotides, the CDR3 is TGTGCCAGCAGCCAAGAACACAACTCTGTGGCCAACGTCCTGACTTTC.

In its sample, this clonotype was seen a few times. CDR3 region: CSVEGLGHGNTGELFF. CDR3 in DNA: TGCAGCGTTGAAGGACTGGGGCATGGGAACACCGGGGAGCTGTTTTTT. The V gene is TRBV29-1, the J gene TRBJ2-2; TRBD1 might be the D (5 bases). The V gene's germline CDR1 is SQVTM and CDR2 ANQGSEA. The V gene lost 1 base and the J gene lost 1 base, with 13 bases spanning the gap. This CDR3 is built from 16 residues.

This chain connects TRBV29-1 to TRBJ2-7; possible D gene TRBD2, 6 bases. V gave up 4 bases and J gave up 2 bases, with 12 bases separating them. This CDR3 region has 13 residues. Germline CDR1 SQVTM, CDR2 ANQGSEA. In DNA form, the CDR3 reads TGCAGCGTTGCCAACGGGAGTACCTACGAGCAGTACTTC. Amino acids: CSVANGSTYEQYF.

In its sample, this clonotype was seen a few times. At one end the junction does not follow the germline gene, possibly because of a read error. The V gene is TRBV11-2, the J gene TRBJ2-7, with D unresolved. The germline V gene encodes CDR1 SGHAT and CDR2 FQNNGV. The CDR3 consists of 13 residues. The DNA of the CDR3 is TGTGCCAGCAGCTTAGAGTCGAGGACCGAGCAGTATTTC. It encodes CASSLESRTEQYF. The variable domain in full, with the rest retrieved from reference TRBV11-2 and TRBJ2-7, is EAGVAQSPRYKIIEKRQSVAFWCNPISGHATLYWYQQILGQGPKLLIQFQNNGVVDDSQLPKDRFSAERLKGVDSTLKIQPAKLEDSAVYLCASSLESRTEQYFGPGTRLTVT.